These 23 T cell receptor beta chains share one sample of origin, sequenced in a study of vaccination and CD4 T cells after COVID-19. Treatment here: approximately 10-day PBMC culture with coronavirus spike peptide pools or control peptides (ViraFEST assay). The Oncomine TCR Beta short-read assay was applied to DNA of cultured CD4+ T cells. TCRdb reprocessed the PCR reads with MiXCR, giving one entry per CDR3 protein. The sample records under 3,000 distinct CDR3 sequences, around 23% being singletons. These TCRs' antigens remain unknown. The sequenced sample consisted of CD4+ T cells from blood, cultured in vitro. Receptors were obtained from a human donor who had recovered from COVID-19.

This clonotype was counted between two and nine times. CDR3 DNA: TGTGCCAGCAGCCGAGGGACTAGCTACAATGAGCAGTTCTTC. This gives the protein CASSRGTSYNEQFF. The rearrangement joins TRBV7-9 to TRBJ2-1; 8 bases map to TRBD2. In germline, CDR1 is SEHNR, CDR2 FQNEAQ (reference sequence). The J segment lost 3 bases and the V segment lost 5 bases, leaving 3 bases of the junction unmatched. This CDR3 is 14 amino acids long. The full variable domain, its missing parts supplied by reference TRBV7-9 and TRBJ2-1, is DTGVSQNPRHKITKRGQNVTFRCDPISEHNRLYWYRQTLGQGPEFLTYFQNEAQLEKSRLLSDRFSAERPKGSFSTLEIQRTEQGDSAMYLCASSRGTSYNEQFFGPGTRLTVL.

The V call is TRBV7-9, the J call TRBJ2-7, with 9 bases lining up with TRBD1. This CDR3 region has 14 residues. The junction had 3 bases not matched to a gene; V was cut back by 6 bases and J by 0 bases. CDR1 and CDR2 (germline): SEHNR, FQNEAQ (reference sequence). In DNA, the CDR3 is TGTGCCAGCAGAGAGACAGGGGGCTCCTACGAGCAGTACTTC. Its protein product is CASRETGGSYEQYF.

This clonotype is medium-sized within its sample. The chain recombines TRBV7-2 with TRBJ2-3; D is unclear. CDR3 size: 13 residues. CDR1 and CDR2 from the germline V gene are SGHTA and FQGNSA. V was trimmed by 5 bases and J by 2 bases, leaving 8 bases between them. CDR3 nucleotide sequence: TGTGCCAGCAGCGAGTGGGTCACAGATACGCAGTATTTT. It specifies CASSEWVTDTQYF.

A few counts support this clonotype. The rearrangement links TRBV25-1 to TRBJ1-2; D might be TRBD1 (5 bases). CDR1 is MGHDK, CDR2 SYGVNS, per germline. The V and J ends lost 7 bases and 8 bases respectively, with 20 bases between them. CDR3 length: 14 residues. The CDR3 coding sequence is TGTGCCAGCACTCCATCTTTGGCAGGGAGAGGCTACACCTTC. It specifies CASTPSLAGRGYTF.

This clonotype occurred a few times. V gene TRBV7-9 combines with J gene TRBJ2-5; D call uncertain. The germline V and J ends were trimmed by 1 base and 5 bases, with 11 bases remaining between them. Per germline, CDR1 SEHNR and CDR2 FQNEAQ (reference sequence). This CDR3 is built from 14 residues. This chain's CDR3 is CASSLGVARETQYF. For the CDR3, the DNA is TGTGCCAGCAGCTTAGGTGTAGCTCGCGAGACCCAGTACTTC.

This clonotype was counted only a few times. The V gene is TRBV2, the J gene TRBJ2-7; D gene unclear. The germline V gene has CDR1 SNHLY and CDR2 FYNNEI. V was cut by 4 bases and J by 3 bases, with 13 bases left in between. The CDR3 has 14 residues. CDR3 residues: CASSVSQINYEQYF. The CDR3 coding sequence is TGTGCCAGCAGTGTGTCTCAGATTAACTACGAGCAGTACTTC.

The rearrangement joins TRBV14 to TRBJ2-7; the D is unclear. The CDR3 is made up of 12 amino acids. Germline V lookup: CDR1 SGHDN, CDR2 FVKESK. With 4 bases removed from V and 11 bases from J, the gap between germline ends came to 15 bases. Here the CDR3 reads CASSPKGSRKYF. The CDR3 DNA reads TGTGCCAGCAGCCCCAAAGGTTCTAGGAAGTACTTC.

This clonotype was seen a handful of times. DNA for the CDR3: TGTGCCAGCAGCCTAGCGGGGCCAGATACGCAGTATTTT. Protein sequence: CASSLAGPDTQYF. The rearrangement links TRBV6-1 to TRBJ2-3; 9 positions agree with TRBD2. The trim removed 6 bases at V and 4 bases at J, leaving 2 bases unmatched. The CDR3 consists of 13 residues. CDR1 is MNHNS, CDR2 SASEGT, per germline.

The V and J genes are TRBV5-1 and TRBJ2-1; D is perhaps TRBD2 (5 bases). Germline lookup yields CDR1 SGHRS and CDR2 YFSETQ. Trimming removed 2 bases from V and 4 bases from J, with 16 bases in between. The CDR3 is 16 residues long. This chain's CDR3 is CASSLTGEQKYNEQFF. CDR3 DNA: TGCGCCAGCAGCTTAACTGGGGAGCAGAAGTACAATGAGCAGTTCTTC. Supplemented by reference TRBV5-1 and TRBJ2-1, the full variable domain reads KAGVTQTPRYLIKTRGQQVTLSCSPISGHRSVSWYQQTPGQGLQFLFEYFSETQRNKGNFPGRFSGRQFSNSRSEMNVSTLELGDSALYLCASSLTGEQKYNEQFFGPGTRLTVL.

The gene calls are TRBV20-1 and TRBJ2-7; 10 nucleotides agree with TRBD2. The J segment lost 0 bases and the V segment lost 1 base, leaving 9 bases of the junction unmatched. From germline, CDR1 is DFQATT and CDR2 SNEGSKA (reference sequence). CDR3 size: 17 residues. CDR3 bases: TGCAGTGCTAGAGTGAGACTAGCGGGTTCGAGCTCCTACGAGCAGTACTTC. It translates to CSARVRLAGSSSYEQYF.

Remarks on this clonotype: The junction shows a germline mismatch at one end, possibly a read error. The chain joins TRBV18 to TRBJ2-7, with unresolved D. From germline, CDR1 is KGHSH and CDR2 LQKENI. This CDR3 spans 11 amino acids. The CDR3, as DNA: TGTTCCAGCTCTGGGAACTACGAGCAGTACTTC. It specifies CSSSGNYEQYF.

J is TRBJ2-1 and V is TRBV7-9; D not resolved. Germline CDR1 is SEHNR and CDR2 is FQNEAQ (reference sequence). The CDR3 extends over 13 amino acids. V lost 8 bases and J lost 2, with 10 bases in between. Here the CDR3 reads CASAAEPYNEQFF. Written as DNA, the CDR3 is TGTGCCAGCGCGGCGGAGCCCTACAATGAGCAGTTCTTC.

This clonotype was detected only once. The CDR3 loop is CASSETSVRTEAFF. In DNA form, the CDR3 reads TGTGCCAGCAGCGAAACCTCGGTACGGACTGAAGCTTTCTTT. This chain links TRBV5-4 with TRBJ1-1; D is undetermined. V was shortened by 4 bases and J by 5 bases, with 15 bases between the two germline ends. Per the germline V gene, CDR1 is SGHNT and CDR2 is YYREEE (reference sequence). The CDR3 runs 14 residues. The full variable domain, with the rest looked up from reference TRBV5-4 and TRBJ1-1, is ETGVTQSPTHLIKTRGQQVTLRCSSQSGHNTVSWYQQALGQGPQFIFQYYREEENGRGNFPPRFSGLQFPNYSSELNVNALELDDSALYLCASSETSVRTEAFFGQGTRLTVV.

This clonotype was detected a few times. The chain uses TRBV20-1 and TRBJ1-2; TRBD1 matches at 9 bases. CDR3 length: 15 amino acids. Per the germline V gene, CDR1 is DFQATT and CDR2 is SNEGSKA (reference sequence). CDR3 DNA: TGCCTTGTTCCGGGGACAGGGATGCCTAACTATGGCTACACCTTC. This codes for CLVPGTGMPNYGYTF.

This clonotype was observed a few times. The chain links TRBV12-3 or TRBV12-4 to TRBJ1-5; D is unresolved. Deletions cut 3 bases from V and 0 bases from J, with 9 bases between. The CDR3 loop spans 15 amino acids. The CDR3, as DNA: TGTGCCAGCAGTTTTGGAGGGCTTAGCAATCAGCCCCAGCATTTT. It specifies CASSFGGLSNQPQHF.

In its sample, this clonotype was seen a few times. V usage is TRBV7-3 and J usage is TRBJ2-3, with 12 bases lining up with TRBD2. Per germline, CDR1 SGHTA and CDR2 FQGTGA. This CDR3 is 16 amino acids long. V lost 5 bases to trimming and J lost 6 bases; unmatched junction nucleotides: 9. CDR3 residues: CASSPTSGGIADTQYF. CDR3 nucleotides: TGTGCCAGCAGCCCTACTAGCGGGGGGATAGCTGATACGCAGTATTTT.

This clonotype is hyperexpanded (1% or more) in the sample. This chain uses TRBV6-5 with TRBJ1-2, with 7 bases fitting TRBD1. The trim removed 0 bases at V and 5 bases at J, leaving 6 bases unmatched. Germline loops: CDR1 MNHEY, CDR2 SVGAGI. The CDR3 has 15 residues. This CDR3 is CASSYSSGGIYGYTF. In DNA, the CDR3 is TGTGCCAGCAGTTACTCGTCAGGGGGGATATATGGCTACACCTTC.

This clonotype was counted only a few times. The CDR3 sequence is CASSPRPGGYYGYTF. The DNA for the CDR3 is TGTGCCAGCAGCCCTAGACCAGGGGGGTACTATGGCTACACCTTC. The V and J genes are TRBV5-4 and TRBJ1-2, with TRBD1 identical over 7 bases. Germline V gives CDR1 SGHNT, CDR2 YYREEE (reference sequence). The CDR3 is 15 amino acids. Trimming cost V 4 bases and J 3 bases; bases outside gene matches: 9.

This clonotype was counted a few times. The CDR3 sequence is CSATGFYEQYF. CDR3 DNA sequence: TGCAGTGCTACGGGGTTCTACGAGCAGTACTTC. The chain uses TRBV20-1 and TRBJ2-7; perhaps TRBD2 as D (5 bases). Trimming cost V 4 bases and J 3 bases, with 7 bases left between them. The CDR3 totals 11 residues. Germline CDR1 reads DFQATT; CDR2 reads SNEGSKA (reference sequence).

This clonotype is labeled medium-sized (0.01 to 0.1%). CDR3 in amino acids: CASSSTSGTGETQYF. The CDR3 DNA reads as TGTGCCAGCAGCTCTACTTCCGGGACAGGGGAGACCCAGTACTTC. This rearrangement joins TRBV7-9 to TRBJ2-5, with TRBD1 matching 9 bases. V gave up 4 bases and J gave up 5 bases; unmatched junction bases: 8. The germline V gene has CDR1 SEHNR and CDR2 FQNEAQ (reference sequence). The CDR3 is made up of 15 amino acids.

This clonotype was observed a few times. This rearrangement joins TRBV9 to TRBJ2-3; tentatively, D is TRBD2 (5 bases). Trimming shortened V by 4 bases and J by 4 bases, and 19 bases separated the two germline ends. Germline assignment: CDR1 SGDLS and CDR2 YYNGEE. The CDR3 runs 16 residues. The CDR3 region is CASSKIASALADTQYF. DNA of the CDR3: TGTGCCAGCAGCAAAATAGCGAGCGCTTTGGCAGATACGCAGTATTTT.

This chain uses TRBV2 with TRBJ1-1; D is uncertain. In germline, CDR1 is SNHLY, CDR2 FYNNEI. V lost 1 base and J lost 11, with 14 bases in between. The CDR3 extends over 13 amino acids. CDR3 nucleotide sequence: TGTGCCAGCAGTGAAGAATCGTGGTTACACGCTTTCTTT. It specifies CASSEESWLHAFF.

This clonotype was seen a few times. The V and J genes are TRBV20-1 and TRBJ1-1, with 7 bases identical to TRBD1. V trimming: 5 bases; J trimming: 10 bases; junction bases outside the gene matches: 10. Germline V gene lookup returns CDR1 DFQATT and CDR2 SNEGSKA (reference sequence). This CDR3 contains 12 residues. The CDR3 region has the DNA TGCAGTGCTCAGACAGGGAGGTTGGGAGCTTTCTTT. Protein product: CSAQTGRLGAFF.